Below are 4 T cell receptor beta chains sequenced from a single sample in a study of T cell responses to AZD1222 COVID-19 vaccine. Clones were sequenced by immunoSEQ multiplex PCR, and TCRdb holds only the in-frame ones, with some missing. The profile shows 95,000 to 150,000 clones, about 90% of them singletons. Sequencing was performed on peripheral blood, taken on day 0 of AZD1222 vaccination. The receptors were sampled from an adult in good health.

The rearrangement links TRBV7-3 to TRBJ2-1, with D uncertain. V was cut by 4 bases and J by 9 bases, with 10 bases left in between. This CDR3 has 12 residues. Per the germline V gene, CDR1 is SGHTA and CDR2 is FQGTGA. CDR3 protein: CASSSNIGEQFF. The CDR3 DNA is TGTGCCAGCAGCTCCAACATTGGTGAGCAGTTCTTC.

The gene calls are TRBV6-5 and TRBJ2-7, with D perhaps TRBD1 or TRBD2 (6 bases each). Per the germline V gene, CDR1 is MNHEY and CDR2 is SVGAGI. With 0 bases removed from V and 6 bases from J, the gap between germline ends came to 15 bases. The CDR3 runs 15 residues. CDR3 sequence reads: CASSYSRRAGVEQYF. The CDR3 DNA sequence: TGTGCCAGCAGTTACTCACGGAGGGCAGGGGTCGAGCAGTACTTC.

The CDR3 region is CASSFRGIGYGYTF. CDR3 sequence (DNA): TGTGCCAGCAGTTTTAGGGGTATCGGCTATGGCTACACCTTC. The chain combines TRBV28 with TRBJ1-2; maybe TRBD1 (5 bases). CDR1 and CDR2 (germline): MDHEN, SYDVKM. The CDR3 runs to 14 residues. Trimming pared 3 bases from V and 4 bases from J, leaving 12 bases between.

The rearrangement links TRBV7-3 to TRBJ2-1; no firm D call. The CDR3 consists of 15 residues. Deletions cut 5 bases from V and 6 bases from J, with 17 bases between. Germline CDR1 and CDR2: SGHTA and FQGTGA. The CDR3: CASSPKGNSPNEQFF. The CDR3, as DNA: TGTGCCAGCAGCCCAAAAGGTAACAGTCCCAATGAGCAGTTCTTC.